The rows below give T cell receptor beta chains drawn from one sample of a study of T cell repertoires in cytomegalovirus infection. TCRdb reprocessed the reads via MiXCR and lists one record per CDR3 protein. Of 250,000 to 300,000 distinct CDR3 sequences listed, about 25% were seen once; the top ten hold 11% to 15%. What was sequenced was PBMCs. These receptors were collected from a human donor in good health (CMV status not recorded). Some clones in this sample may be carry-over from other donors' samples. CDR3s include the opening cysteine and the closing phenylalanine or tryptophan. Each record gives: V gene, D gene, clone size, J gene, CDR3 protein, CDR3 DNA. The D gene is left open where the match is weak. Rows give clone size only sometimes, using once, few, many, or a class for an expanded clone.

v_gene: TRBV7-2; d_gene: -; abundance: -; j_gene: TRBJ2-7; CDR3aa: CASSSASGTTNEQYF; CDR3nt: TGTGCCAGCAGCTCTGCCTCCGGGACAACCAACGAGCAGTACTTC
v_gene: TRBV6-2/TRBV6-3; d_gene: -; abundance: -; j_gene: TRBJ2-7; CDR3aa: CASRRGTLYEQYF; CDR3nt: TGTGCCAGCAGGCGAGGGACACTCTACGAGCAGTACTTC
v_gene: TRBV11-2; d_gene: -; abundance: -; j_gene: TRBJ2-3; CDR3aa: CASSSLEYTDTQYF; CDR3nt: TGTGCCAGCAGTTCCCTGGAGTACACAGATACGCAGTATTTT
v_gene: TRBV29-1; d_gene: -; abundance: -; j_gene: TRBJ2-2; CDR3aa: CSVGVGGANTGELFF; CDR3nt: TGCAGCGTGGGGGTCGGGGGTGCGAACACCGGGGAGCTGTTTTTT
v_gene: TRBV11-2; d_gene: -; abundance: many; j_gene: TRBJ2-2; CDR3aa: CASSLGTNTGELFF; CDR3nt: TGTGCCAGCAGCTTAGGAACGAACACCGGGGAGCTGTTTTTT
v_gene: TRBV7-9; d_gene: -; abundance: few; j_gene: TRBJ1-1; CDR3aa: CASSLGNRGTEAFF; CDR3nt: TGTGCCAGCAGCTTAGGGAACAGAGGCACTGAAGCTTTCTTT
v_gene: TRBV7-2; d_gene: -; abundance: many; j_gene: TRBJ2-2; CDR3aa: CASSYRPASEAGELFF; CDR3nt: TGTGCCAGCAGTTACCGACCGGCTAGCGAGGCCGGGGAGCTGTTTTTT
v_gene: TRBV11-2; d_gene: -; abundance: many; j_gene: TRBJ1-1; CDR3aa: CASSGTNTEAFF; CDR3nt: TGTGCCAGCAGCGGGACGAACACTGAAGCTTTCTTT
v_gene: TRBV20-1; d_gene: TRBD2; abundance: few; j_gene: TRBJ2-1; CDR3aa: CSARGPSGRGEQFF; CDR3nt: TGCAGTGCTAGGGGGCCTAGCGGGAGGGGTGAGCAGTTCTTC
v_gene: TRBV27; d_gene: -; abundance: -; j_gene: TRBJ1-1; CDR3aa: CASSIDRQRNTEAFF; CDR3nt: TGTGCCAGCAGTATAGACAGACAACGAAACACTGAAGCTTTCTTT
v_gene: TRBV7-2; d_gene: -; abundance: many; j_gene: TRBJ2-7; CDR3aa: CASSRSLGGEQYF; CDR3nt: TGTGCCAGCAGCCGATCTTTGGGGGGCGAGCAGTACTTC
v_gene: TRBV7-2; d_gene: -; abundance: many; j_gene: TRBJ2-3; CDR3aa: CASSPGASTDTQYF; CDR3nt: TGTGCCAGCAGCCCCGGGGCAAGCACAGATACGCAGTATTTT
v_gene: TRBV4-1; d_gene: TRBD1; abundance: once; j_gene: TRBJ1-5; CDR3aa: CASSLDEGAWQPQHF; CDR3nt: TGCGCCAGCAGCCTCGACGAGGGGGCATGGCAGCCCCAGCATTTT
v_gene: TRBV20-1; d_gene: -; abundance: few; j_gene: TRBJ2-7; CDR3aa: CSATGDFNYEQYF; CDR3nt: TGCAGTGCCACAGGGGACTTCAACTACGAGCAGTACTTC